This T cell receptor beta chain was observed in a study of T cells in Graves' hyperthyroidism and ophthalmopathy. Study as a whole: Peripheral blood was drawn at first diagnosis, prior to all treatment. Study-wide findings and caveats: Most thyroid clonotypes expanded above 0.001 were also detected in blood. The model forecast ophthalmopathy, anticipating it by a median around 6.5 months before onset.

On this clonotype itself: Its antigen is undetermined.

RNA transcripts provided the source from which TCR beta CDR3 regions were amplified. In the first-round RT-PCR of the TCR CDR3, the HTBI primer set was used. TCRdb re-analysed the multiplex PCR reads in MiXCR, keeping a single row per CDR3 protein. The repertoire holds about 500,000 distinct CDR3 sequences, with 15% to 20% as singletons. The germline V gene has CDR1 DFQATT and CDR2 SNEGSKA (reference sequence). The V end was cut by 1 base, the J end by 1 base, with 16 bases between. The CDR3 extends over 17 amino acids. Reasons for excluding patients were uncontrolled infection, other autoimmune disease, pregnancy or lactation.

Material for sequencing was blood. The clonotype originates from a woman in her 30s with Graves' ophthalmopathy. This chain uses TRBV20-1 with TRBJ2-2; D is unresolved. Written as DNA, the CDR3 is TGCAGTGCTAGAGCCACCTTTGGGTTTCAGAACACCGGGGAGCTGTTTTTT. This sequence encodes CSARATFGFQNTGELFF.